Following are 10 T cell receptor beta chains from one sample sequenced in a study of blood T cell repertoires in COVID-19 (dated by TCRdb to the early 2020s). Receptor libraries were prepared by the immunoSEQ multiplex PCR assay. Here the immuneACCESS table is served through TCRdb, limited to in-frame sequences with V and J called. Missing clones are a known gap in these copies; in checked studies unresolved V genes cover under half, and the rest lacks a known reason. This sample gives 170,000 or so clones in total; roughly nine tenths of them show up just once. The top ten constitute 1.5% to 2% of the sample. The source material was peripheral blood. Receptors were obtained from a man aged 18 to 29 who had recovered from COVID-19.

The chain links TRBV5-1 to TRBJ2-1, with 9 bases identical to TRBD1. Germline V lookup: CDR1 SGHRS, CDR2 YFSETQ. The CDR3 runs 17 residues. Germline trimming cut 0 bases from V and 8 bases from J; bases unmatched to any gene: 12. The CDR3 sequence is CASSLVSGQGLTHEQFF. The DNA for the CDR3 is TGCGCCAGCAGCTTGGTTTCGGGACAGGGCCTTACCCATGAGCAGTTCTTC.

The J gene is TRBJ2-2, the V gene TRBV6-1; 7 bases fit TRBD2. J was trimmed by 5 bases and V by 0 bases; bases with no gene match: 3. The germline V gene has CDR1 MNHNS and CDR2 SASEGT. The CDR3 totals 15 residues. CDR3 residues: CASSEAGGPTGELFF. CDR3 in DNA: TGTGCCAGCAGTGAAGCGGGAGGGCCAACCGGGGAGCTGTTTTTT.

The chain is built from TRBV6-1 and TRBJ1-2, with D uncertain. Germline V gene data show CDR1 as MNHNS and CDR2 as SASEGT. This CDR3 region has 16 residues. Trimming stripped 2 bases from V and 6 bases from J, with 19 bases between. The CDR3 is CASSEWREPPRNGYTF. The CDR3 DNA is TGTGCCAGCAGTGAATGGAGGGAACCCCCTAGGAATGGCTACACCTTC.

This chain joins TRBV5-1 and TRBJ2-5; 8 bases line up with TRBD1. With 3 bases clipped from V and 2 bases from J, the junction kept 3 bases outside the gene matches. The CDR3 covers 14 residues. Germline V gives CDR1 SGHRS, CDR2 YFSETQ. CDR3 sequence reads: CASSSGTGQETQYF. CDR3 nucleotide sequence: TGCGCCAGCAGCTCAGGGACAGGACAAGAGACCCAGTACTTC.

This clone was observed a single time. The chain combines TRBV7-9 with TRBJ2-4, with TRBD1 matching over 7 bases. The CDR3 is made up of 15 amino acids. Trimming at V came to 1 base and at J to 2 bases, leaving 2 bases not matched to a gene. The germline V gene has CDR1 SEHNR and CDR2 FQNEAQ (reference sequence). The CDR3 is CASSLGDRTKNIQYF. CDR3 DNA: TGTGCCAGCAGCTTAGGGGACAGAACCAAAAACATTCAGTACTTC.

The chain combines TRBV9 with TRBJ2-7; 8 bases fit TRBD2. The CDR3 contains 13 residues. V trimming: 6 bases; J trimming: 7 bases; junction bases outside the gene matches: 9. CDR1 and CDR2 (germline): SGDLS, YYNGEE. The CDR3 sequence is CASKGTSAGEQYF. CDR3 nucleotide sequence: TGTGCCAGCAAAGGGACTAGTGCGGGGGAGCAGTACTTC.

V is TRBV11-3 and J is TRBJ1-4; TRBD1 agrees at 7 bases. Germline V gene sequence: CDR1 SGHNT, CDR2 YENEEA. V lost 4 bases, J lost 8 bases, and 10 bases stayed unmatched. The CDR3 covers 15 residues. The CDR3 region is CASSSRSTGDEKLFF. The CDR3 nucleotides read TGTGCCAGCAGCTCCCGAAGTACAGGGGACGAAAAACTGTTTTTT.

The rearrangement links TRBV4-3 to TRBJ1-1, with D perhaps TRBD1 (6 bases). Germline V gene data show CDR1 as LGHNA and CDR2 as YSLEER. The CDR3 is 15 residues long. V lost 0 bases, J lost 6 bases, and 14 bases lay in between. The CDR3 region is CASSQEFRGRAEAFF. CDR3 nucleotides: TGCGCCAGCAGCCAAGAATTTAGGGGGAGGGCTGAAGCTTTCTTT.

This clone has just a few counts. The chain joins TRBV9 to TRBJ2-5; possibly TRBD1 for D (6 bases). V shed 0 bases and J shed 5 bases, with 14 bases lying between them. Germline loops: CDR1 SGDLS, CDR2 YYNGEE. The CDR3 runs 15 residues. The DNA of the CDR3 is TGTGCCAGCAGCGTAGAGGGGACACAACTGGAGACCCAGTACTTC. It specifies CASSVEGTQLETQYF.

This clone was recorded only once. The V and J genes are TRBV7-2 and TRBJ1-5, with D perhaps TRBD1 (5 bases). Germline V CDR1 and CDR2: SGHTA, FQGNSA. This CDR3 is 15 amino acids long. V lost 5 bases and J 2 bases, leaving 13 bases between the germline ends. The DNA of the CDR3 is TGTGCCAGCAGCACCGACAGTGGGGGCAATCAGCCCCAGCATTTT. As protein: CASSTDSGGNQPQHF.